This T cell receptor beta chain came from a study of T cells in Graves' hyperthyroidism and ophthalmopathy. General observations from the study: Blood shared most expanded thyroid clonotypes above 0.001.

The CDR3 has 16 residues. V gave up 1 base and J gave up 3 bases, with 14 bases separating them. Germline V gene data show CDR1 as SGHTA and CDR2 as FQGNSA. This clonotype was seen many times. No antigen is known for it. Researchers took RNA transcripts and amplified the TCR beta CDR3 regions from them. An initial round of RT-PCR targeting the TCR CDR3 relied on the HTBI primer set. TCRdb re-derived calls from the multiplex PCR reads in MiXCR, one entry per CDR3 protein. Of some 490,000 distinct CDR3 sequences in the sample, around 16% were seen once. PBMCs stemmed from about 9.5 ml fresh peripheral blood.

The source of this sequence is a woman in her twenties or thirties with Graves' ophthalmopathy. Sequences were obtained from blood. The rearrangement joins TRBV7-2 to TRBJ2-3; TRBD2 might be the D (5 bases). This CDR3 is CASSLVGLAGTDTQYF. The CDR3, as DNA: TGTGCCAGCAGCTTAGTAGGGCTAGCTGGGACAGATACGCAGTATTTT.